A selection of T cell receptor beta chains follows, all from one sample in a study of T cells of healthy individuals. One entry per CDR3 protein results from TCRdb running MiXCR on the 5' RACE reads. The table lists 60,000 to 70,000 distinct CDR3 sequences, around 15% of them singletons. Receptor source: a human donor in good health. CDR3s include the opening cysteine and the closing phenylalanine or tryptophan. D genes are given only for firm matches. Not all rows give a size; the values are once, few, many and, for expanded clones, a class.

j_call: TRBJ2-3
v_call: TRBV7-6
d_call: NA
clone_size: NA
cdr3_nt: TGTGCCAGCAGCTTAGAGACAGGATACACAGATACGCAGTATTTT
cdr3_aa: CASSLETGYTDTQYF

j_call: TRBJ2-5
v_call: TRBV20-1
d_call: TRBD2
clone_size: many
cdr3_nt: TGCAGTGCCGGGACTAGCGGGGACCAAGAGACCCAGTACTTC
cdr3_aa: CSAGTSGDQETQYF

j_call: TRBJ2-4
v_call: TRBV20-1
d_call: NA
clone_size: many
cdr3_nt: TGCAGTGCTTGTTTAAGCGGGGCCAAAAACATTCAGTACTTC
cdr3_aa: CSACLSGAKNIQYF

j_call: TRBJ1-4
v_call: TRBV7-9
d_call: NA
clone_size: many
cdr3_nt: TGTGCCAGCAGCTTTAGCAGGGTCCGGGAAAAACTGTTTTTT
cdr3_aa: CASSFSRVREKLFF

j_call: TRBJ1-4
v_call: TRBV5-1
d_call: NA
clone_size: NA
cdr3_nt: TGCGCCAGCAGCTTGACCGGGGCAGGGAATGAAAAACTGTTTTTT
cdr3_aa: CASSLTGAGNEKLFF

j_call: TRBJ2-4
v_call: TRBV7-2
d_call: NA
clone_size: NA
cdr3_nt: TGTGCCAGCAGCTTAGGCTACAGGGCGGCCAAAAACATTCAGTACTTC
cdr3_aa: CASSLGYRAAKNIQYF

j_call: TRBJ2-2
v_call: TRBV10-3
d_call: NA
clone_size: many
cdr3_nt: TGTGCCATCAGTGAGTTCGGTGAAACCAACACCGGGGAGCTGTTTTTT
cdr3_aa: CAISEFGETNTGELFF

j_call: TRBJ2-3
v_call: TRBV30
d_call: TRBD2
clone_size: NA
cdr3_nt: TGTGCCTGTCGACCTAGCGGGGGGCGGGATACGCAGTATTTT
cdr3_aa: CACRPSGGRDTQYF

j_call: TRBJ2-5
v_call: TRBV28
d_call: TRBD2
clone_size: few
cdr3_nt: TGTGCCAGCAGTGGACTAGAAGAGACCCAGTACTTC
cdr3_aa: CASSGLEETQYF

j_call: TRBJ2-1
v_call: TRBV5-1
d_call: NA
clone_size: once
cdr3_nt: TGCGCCAGCAGCTTGGAACCCCCGACTAACCCCAACAATGAGCAGTTCTTC
cdr3_aa: CASSLEPPTNPNNEQFF

j_call: TRBJ2-1
v_call: TRBV9
d_call: TRBD2
clone_size: many
cdr3_nt: TGTGCCAGCAGCGTAGATAGCGGAGTAGCGGGAGGGAAGCAGTTCTTC
cdr3_aa: CASSVDSGVAGGKQFF

j_call: TRBJ2-5
v_call: TRBV7-9
d_call: NA
clone_size: NA
cdr3_nt: TGTGCCAGCACACTTTCCTACGGGGGCGACCAAGAGACCCAGTACTTC
cdr3_aa: CASTLSYGGDQETQYF

j_call: TRBJ1-5
v_call: TRBV18
d_call: NA
clone_size: few
cdr3_nt: TGTGCCAGCTCACAAGGTGGCGGGGATAGGAATCAGCCCCAGCATTTT
cdr3_aa: CASSQGGGDRNQPQHF

j_call: TRBJ2-3
v_call: TRBV5-1
d_call: TRBD2
clone_size: NA
cdr3_nt: TGCGCCAGCAGCTCCTTTAGCGGGGGGGTCACAGATACGCAGTATTTT
cdr3_aa: CASSSFSGGVTDTQYF

j_call: TRBJ2-3
v_call: TRBV5-4
d_call: TRBD2
clone_size: many
cdr3_nt: TGTGCCAGCAGCTCCCCCCTGGACGGCGGGGGGCTCACAGATACGCAGTATTTT
cdr3_aa: CASSSPLDGGGLTDTQYF

j_call: TRBJ2-7
v_call: TRBV19
d_call: NA
clone_size: few
cdr3_nt: TGTGCCAGTAGTTTCGGGGAATCGGGCGAGCAGTACTTC
cdr3_aa: CASSFGESGEQYF

j_call: TRBJ2-2
v_call: TRBV9
d_call: NA
clone_size: NA
cdr3_nt: TGTGCCAGCAGCGTAGTGGACACCCAAGCCCTCTCCGACCCCGGGGAGCTGTTTTTT
cdr3_aa: CASSVVDTQALSDPGELFF

j_call: TRBJ2-1
v_call: TRBV29-1
d_call: TRBD1
clone_size: few
cdr3_nt: TGCAGCTTACAGGGGTCAAATGAGCAGTTCTTC
cdr3_aa: CSLQGSNEQFF

j_call: TRBJ2-3
v_call: TRBV10-2
d_call: TRBD2
clone_size: NA
cdr3_nt: TGCGCCAGCGAGTGGACTAGCGGGGCCCCGGGGGGGCAGTATTTT
cdr3_aa: CASEWTSGAPGGQYF

j_call: TRBJ2-3
v_call: TRBV9
d_call: TRBD2
clone_size: NA
cdr3_nt: TGTGCCAGCAGCGTGAGCGGGGGGTCGACAGATACGCAGTATTTT
cdr3_aa: CASSVSGGSTDTQYF

j_call: TRBJ2-1
v_call: TRBV20-1
d_call: TRBD2
clone_size: many
cdr3_nt: TGCAGGCCCCGCGGGAGAGCGGGTGAGCAGTTCTTC
cdr3_aa: CRPRGRAGEQFF

j_call: TRBJ2-3
v_call: TRBV18
d_call: NA
clone_size: few
cdr3_nt: TGTGCCAGCTCAGCCCTCGACAGTACCACAGATACGCAGTATTTT
cdr3_aa: CASSALDSTTDTQYF

j_call: TRBJ2-3
v_call: TRBV12-3/TRBV12-4
d_call: NA
clone_size: many
cdr3_nt: TGTGCCAGCAGTTTAGAACTAGACAACACAGATACGCAGTATTTT
cdr3_aa: CASSLELDNTDTQYF

j_call: TRBJ1-2
v_call: TRBV20-1
d_call: TRBD1
clone_size: few
cdr3_nt: TGCAGTGCTCGACGGGGACAGGGTCAGGGGTATGGCTACACCTTC
cdr3_aa: CSARRGQGQGYGYTF

j_call: TRBJ2-7
v_call: TRBV7-9
d_call: NA
clone_size: many
cdr3_nt: TGTGCCAGCAGCTTAGCGGGAGAAAGCTACGAGCAGTACTTC
cdr3_aa: CASSLAGESYEQYF

j_call: TRBJ1-2
v_call: TRBV7-9
d_call: NA
clone_size: many
cdr3_nt: TGTGCCAGCAGCTTAGCCAGCAACTACACCTTC
cdr3_aa: CASSLASNYTF

j_call: TRBJ1-5
v_call: TRBV6-1
d_call: NA
clone_size: NA
cdr3_nt: TGTGCCAGCAGTGACGGGATCCCTAATCAGCCCCAGCATTTT
cdr3_aa: CASSDGIPNQPQHF

j_call: TRBJ1-5
v_call: TRBV25-1
d_call: NA
clone_size: many
cdr3_nt: TGTGCCAGCAGTGAATCAGCAGGGCCAACTAGTCAGCCCCAGCATTTT
cdr3_aa: CASSESAGPTSQPQHF

j_call: TRBJ1-5
v_call: TRBV4-1
d_call: TRBD1
clone_size: few
cdr3_nt: TGCGCCAGCAGCCGAATTACCGGGACAGGGGGTAATCAGCCCCAGCATTTT
cdr3_aa: CASSRITGTGGNQPQHF

j_call: TRBJ2-2
v_call: TRBV29-1
d_call: TRBD1
clone_size: NA
cdr3_nt: TGCAGCGTTGGCCGCCGGCAGGGGGCAAGCGGGGAGCTGTTTTTT
cdr3_aa: CSVGRRQGASGELFF

j_call: TRBJ2-1
v_call: TRBV7-9
d_call: TRBD1
clone_size: many
cdr3_nt: TGTGCCAGCAGCCCACAGAGTGGGGGACAGGGGAATGAGCAGTTCTTC
cdr3_aa: CASSPQSGGQGNEQFF

j_call: TRBJ2-3
v_call: TRBV4-2
d_call: NA
clone_size: NA
cdr3_nt: TGTGCCAGCAGCCAAGATATACGGGGGTGGATCACAGATACGCAGTATTTT
cdr3_aa: CASSQDIRGWITDTQYF

j_call: TRBJ2-3
v_call: TRBV29-1
d_call: TRBD2
clone_size: many
cdr3_nt: TGCAGCGTTGACAGTAGCGGGAAGGATACGCAGTATTTT
cdr3_aa: CSVDSSGKDTQYF

j_call: TRBJ2-1
v_call: TRBV7-9
d_call: NA
clone_size: few
cdr3_nt: TGTGCCAGCAGCACAACGGACGTACCCAAGGGGTTCTTC
cdr3_aa: CASSTTDVPKGFF

j_call: TRBJ2-4
v_call: TRBV4-1
d_call: TRBD2
clone_size: many
cdr3_nt: TGCGCCAGCAGCCAAGTCGCGGGGGGGCAAGTTCAGTACTTC
cdr3_aa: CASSQVAGGQVQYF

j_call: TRBJ2-7
v_call: TRBV9
d_call: NA
clone_size: many
cdr3_nt: TGTGCCAGCAGTTACCGGGACTCCACCTACGAGCAGTACTTC
cdr3_aa: CASSYRDSTYEQYF

j_call: TRBJ2-5
v_call: TRBV27
d_call: NA
clone_size: few
cdr3_nt: TGTGCCAGCACCCGACACCTTGGGGAAGAGACCCAGTACTTC
cdr3_aa: CASTRHLGEETQYF

j_call: TRBJ1-2
v_call: TRBV2
d_call: NA
clone_size: many
cdr3_nt: TGTGCCAGCACCCCGCCCTCAAAAGGCTACACCTTC
cdr3_aa: CASTPPSKGYTF

j_call: TRBJ1-1
v_call: TRBV5-1
d_call: TRBD1
clone_size: few
cdr3_nt: TGCGCCAGCAGTTTGAGAGGGGGCCGCGGGGTGACTGAAGCTTTCTTT
cdr3_aa: CASSLRGGRGVTEAFF

j_call: TRBJ1-4
v_call: TRBV7-9
d_call: TRBD1
clone_size: few
cdr3_nt: TGTGCCAGCAGCTCCCCGGGACAGGGGTTGGCTAATGAAAAACTGTTTTTT
cdr3_aa: CASSSPGQGLANEKLFF

j_call: TRBJ2-6
v_call: TRBV9
d_call: TRBD2
clone_size: many
cdr3_nt: TGTGCCAGCAGCTCAACGACTAGCGGGATCGGCGGGGCCAACGTCCTGACTTTC
cdr3_aa: CASSSTTSGIGGANVLTF

j_call: TRBJ2-7
v_call: TRBV5-6
d_call: TRBD1
clone_size: NA
cdr3_nt: TGTGCCAGCAGCTTGGAGGCCAGGGGGTTCTACGAGCAGTACTTC
cdr3_aa: CASSLEARGFYEQYF

j_call: TRBJ2-1
v_call: TRBV11-3
d_call: TRBD2
clone_size: NA
cdr3_nt: TGTGCCACTTCGGGGGGGACTACCCCTCGCAATGAGCAGTTCTTC
cdr3_aa: CATSGGTTPRNEQFF